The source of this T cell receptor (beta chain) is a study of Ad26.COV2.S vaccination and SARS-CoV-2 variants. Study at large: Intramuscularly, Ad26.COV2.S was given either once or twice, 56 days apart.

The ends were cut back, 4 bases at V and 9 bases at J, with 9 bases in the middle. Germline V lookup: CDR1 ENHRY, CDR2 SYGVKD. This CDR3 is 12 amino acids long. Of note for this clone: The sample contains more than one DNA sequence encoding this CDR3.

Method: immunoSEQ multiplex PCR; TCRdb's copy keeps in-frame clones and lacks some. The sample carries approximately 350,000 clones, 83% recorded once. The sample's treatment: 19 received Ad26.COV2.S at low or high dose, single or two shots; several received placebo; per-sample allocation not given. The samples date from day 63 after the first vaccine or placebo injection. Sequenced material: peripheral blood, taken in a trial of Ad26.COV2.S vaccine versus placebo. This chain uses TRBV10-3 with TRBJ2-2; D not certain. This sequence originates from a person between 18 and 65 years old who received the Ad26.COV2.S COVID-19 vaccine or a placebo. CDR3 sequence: CAISVSLRELFF. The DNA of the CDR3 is TGTGCCATCAGTGTTTCGCTGCGGGAGCTGTTTTTT.